This T cell receptor beta chain was captured in a study of shared clonotypes between healthy human individuals. Deep-level running was used for the assay. For each subset, genomic DNA was distributed in equal portions over several immunoSEQ plates. Here immunoSEQ multiplex PCR was the method, and the copy in TCRdb shows in-frame clones only, minus some. Of roughly 1,500,000 clones in the sample, 97% to 99% were seen once. The donors were all Caucasian adults (living in Nashville, Tennessee). The receptor was derived from a man aged 25-40 years in good health. Sequencing used naive CD4+ T cells sorted from blood. Subset here: CD45RA+ positively selected.

CDR3 DNA sequence: TGTGCCAGCAGCTTGTACAGGGGTGGGGAGACCCAGTACTTC. It is translated as CASSLYRGGETQYF. The chain employs TRBV5-4 and TRBJ2-5; 7 positions match TRBD1. Germline V lookup: CDR1 SGHNT, CDR2 YYREEE (reference sequence). The CDR3 spans 14 residues. V dropped 1 base and J dropped 5; count of bases not matched to a gene: 5.